This record looks at one TCR beta chain sequence and its context. The record originates from a study of CD8+CD57+ T cells in acquired aplastic anemia. The use of genomic DNA as template underpinned the TCR beta VDJ and CDR3 profiling. TCRdb used MiXCR to reprocess the reads, holding one entry per CDR3 protein. This repertoire shows 260,000 or so distinct CDR3 sequences, roughly half found once; its top ten account for 7.8%. CD8+CD57+ cell expansion, shown by flow cytometry, had occurred in the patients selected for sequencing. This receptor was taken from a human donor with aplastic anemia. Material: sorted CD4+, CD8+, or CD8+CD57+ T cells (not recorded which) from PBMCs.

The CDR3 region has the DNA TGCGCCAGCAGCCAGGTACAGGGGGCGCGCGAAGAACTGTTTTTT. Amino acid sequence: CASSQVQGAREELFF. This chain links TRBV4-1 with TRBJ1-4; TRBD1 matches at 9 bases. Germline V gene data show CDR1 as MGHRA and CDR2 as YSYEKL. The CDR3 sequence is 15 residues long. The J segment lost 12 bases and the V segment lost 3 bases, leaving 11 bases of the junction unmatched.